What follows describes a single TCR beta chain. Its recognized antigen is unknown. Preparation of the library involved 5' RACE. The input for every TCR library was around 3,600 ng of total RNA. For each sample, cDNA synthesis with SMARTScribe reverse transcriptase was split into eight separate reactions. During cDNA synthesis, template switching was used to introduce unique molecular identifiers that contained a 6-nucleotide sample barcode. Amplification of TCRalpha and TCRbeta cDNA involved two nested PCRs of 16 and 9 cycles, and each PCR was followed by bead purification. Before amplification, the cDNA was treated with uracil DNA-glycosylase and purified using the QIAquick PCR purification kit. The second PCR added Illumina TruSeq-compatible adapters along with sample-specific barcodes. TapeStation and Qubit were used to check library quality and concentration, and approximately 5.5 ng of each library went into the pool. Pooled libraries were sequenced on an Illumina HiSeq2500 single-index Rapid Run with 2 x 100 bp reads and custom sequencing primers. The authors processed their data as follows. MiGEC version 1.2.6 was used for UMI-based consensus assembly to correct PCR and sequencing errors. V(D)J alignment, clonotype assembly and CDR3 extraction were performed with MiXCR version 2.1.1. To normalise gene usage, clonotype sharing and MAIT/NKT TCR abundance, the top 1000, 10 000 and 20 000 clonotypes in each sample were analysed. Diversity was computed as the inverse Simpson index with the vegan R package after downsampling to 27 000 UMIs. Paired Mann-Whitney U tests were applied to discordant twin pairs, with Benjamini-Hochberg correction for multiple testing. TCRdb reprocessed the sequencing reads and holds a single record per CDR3 protein sequence, with no DNA. TCRdb's processing, not the authors', yielded these V and J calls. The sample table records 400,000 to 500,000 distinct CDR3 sequences. The top ten clonotypes cover less than 2.5% of the sample.

A roughly 2.6 ml peripheral blood sample was drawn into PAXgene tubes per donor and stored at -80°C. Without T cell sorting, total RNA was isolated from whole blood using the PAXgene blood miRNA kit on an automated QIAcube. Peripheral blood from monozygotic twin pairs who were concordant or discordant for inflammatory bowel disease underwent deep TCRalpha and TCRbeta repertoire profiling using unique molecular barcoding. Smoking habits were recorded for all twin pairs, with individuals classified as current, former or never smokers. The data belong to a study of monozygotic twins with inflammatory bowel disease (dated by TCRdb to between 2018 and 2020). In the study overall: The full study comprised 28 monozygotic twin pairs: nine German pairs (four IBD-concordant, five IBD-discordant) and 19 IBD-discordant Danish pairs. Disease-associated traits were sought mainly through comparisons between IBD patients and their genetically identical healthy co-twins within discordant pairs. Each individual had, on average, about 151 000 unique TCRalpha sequences and 181 000 unique TCRbeta sequences available for analysis.

CDR1 and CDR2 are read off the germline V gene as SGHVS and FQNEAQ. Spanning cysteine to phenylalanine, the CDR3 consists of 14 amino acids. No DNA is listed. Here is what the overall study found, with its caveats: Measured by the inverse Simpson index, TCRbeta repertoire diversity was lower in IBD patients than in their healthy co-twins. IBD patients shared fewer clonotypes with other individuals than healthy twins did, most markedly in patients showing signs of disease activity. Background noise and inter-individual variability may have been introduced into the repertoires by the differing immunosuppressive treatments among patients. No single strong signal or clonotype linked to IBD turned up in the results, so the idea that one exists was not supported. Distinction between different T cell subtypes could not be achieved in the analysis. No difference in repertoire similarity was observed between concordant and discordant twins, possibly owing to limited statistical power.

The TCR was taken from a human donor with ulcerative colitis or Crohn's disease, or a healthy co-twin of an affected twin (not recorded which). The chain is encoded by TRBV7-8 joined to TRBJ2-7; checking the TCRdb D call of TRBD2 is not possible without DNA. Sequencing was performed on blood. CDR3 reads: CASSLGGVYGEQYF.